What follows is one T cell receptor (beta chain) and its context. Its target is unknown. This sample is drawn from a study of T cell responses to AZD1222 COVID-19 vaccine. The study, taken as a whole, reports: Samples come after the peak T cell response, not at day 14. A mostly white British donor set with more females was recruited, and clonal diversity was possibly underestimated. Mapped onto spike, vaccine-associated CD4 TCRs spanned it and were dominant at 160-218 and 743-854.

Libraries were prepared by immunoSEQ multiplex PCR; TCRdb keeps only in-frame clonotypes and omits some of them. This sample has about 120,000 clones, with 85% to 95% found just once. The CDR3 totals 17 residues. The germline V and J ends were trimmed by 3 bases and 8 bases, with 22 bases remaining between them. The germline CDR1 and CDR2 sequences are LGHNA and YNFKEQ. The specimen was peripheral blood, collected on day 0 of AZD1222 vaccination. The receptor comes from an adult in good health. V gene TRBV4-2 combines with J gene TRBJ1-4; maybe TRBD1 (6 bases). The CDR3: CASSQSRSGRGEEKLFF. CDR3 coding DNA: TGTGCCAGCAGCCAGTCTAGATCAGGCAGGGGTGAGGAAAAACTGTTTTTT.